The rows below give T cell receptor beta chains drawn from one sample of a study of cytomegalovirus exposure and HLA in healthy donors. Clones were sequenced by immunoSEQ multiplex PCR, and TCRdb holds only the in-frame ones, with some missing. This sample yields tens of thousands of clones, of which approximately 92% are seen a single time; around 3.4% belongs to the top ten. The sequenced material came from PBMCs. All receptors come from a man aged 18 to 30 in good health and CMV-seronegative. CDR3s include the opening cysteine and the closing phenylalanine or tryptophan. D genes are given only for firm matches. Expanded clones are given a class, and other clones once, few, many or no size at all.

D gene	V gene	J gene	clone size	CDR3 DNA	CDR3 protein
-	TRBV5-8	TRBJ2-7	-	TGTGCCAGCAGCTTGGTCCCTAGCAGTCCCTACGAGCAGTACTTC	CASSLVPSSPYEQYF
-	TRBV30	TRBJ2-1	once	TGTGCCTGGACCCCAGGGGCAGCCTCCTACAATGAGCAGTTCTTC	CAWTPGAASYNEQFF
TRBD1	TRBV13	TRBJ2-1	-	TGTGCCAGCAGCCCACCCGGGACAGGGGACTACAATGAGCAGTTCTTC	CASSPPGTGDYNEQFF
TRBD1	TRBV18	TRBJ1-5	-	TGTGCCAGCTCACCGACAGGGGGTAGCAATCAGCCCCAGCATTTT	CASSPTGGSNQPQHF
-	TRBV10-2	TRBJ2-1	few	TGCGCCAGCAGGGAGTCGCCCCGGGATATAGGCGGTTATGAGCAGTTCTTC	CASRESPRDIGGYEQFF
-	TRBV6-1	TRBJ1-5	few	TGTGCCAGCAGTGACTCTGAGAATCAGCCCCAGCATTTT	CASSDSENQPQHF
TRBD1	TRBV11-2	TRBJ2-7	-	TGTGCCAGCAGCTCGCCGGGACAGTCCTTCTACGAGCAGTACTTC	CASSSPGQSFYEQYF
-	TRBV5-5	TRBJ1-2	-	TGTGCCAGCAGTCCAGACGGGGACTATGGCTACACCTTC	CASSPDGDYGYTF
TRBD2	TRBV6-4	TRBJ2-1	-	TGTGCCAGCAGTGAGGGGAGGGGTTTAAGTGAGCAGTTCTTC	CASSEGRGLSEQFF
-	TRBV10-1	TRBJ2-3	-	TGCGCCAGCAGTGATTCTGGGGGCTCCACAGATACGCAGTATTTT	CASSDSGGSTDTQYF
TRBD1	TRBV6-1	TRBJ2-6	few	TGTGCCAGCAGTGAAGCGGGACAGGGTGCTTCTGGGGCCAACGTCCTGACTTTC	CASSEAGQGASGANVLTF
TRBD1	TRBV2	TRBJ1-1	-	TGTGCCAGCAGCCGGGACAGGGGGAGCACTGAAGCTTTCTTT	CASSRDRGSTEAFF
-	TRBV2	TRBJ2-6	-	TGTGCCAGCACCCGGGGAGGGGGCTCTGGGGCCAACGTCCTGACTTTC	CASTRGGGSGANVLTF
-	TRBV30	TRBJ1-6	-	TGTGCCTGGACCGTTAACAGGGATTCACCCCTCCACTTT	CAWTVNRDSPLHF
-	TRBV5-1	TRBJ2-7	-	TGCGCCAGCAGCCAGGACTCGTACGAGCAGTACTTC	CASSQDSYEQYF
-	TRBV5-5	TRBJ2-7	-	TGTGCCAGCAGCTTGGGCCCAGGTTCTCCAATCTACGAGCAGTACTTC	CASSLGPGSPIYEQYF
-	TRBV28	TRBJ2-1	-	TGTGCCAGCAGTGACCACAGGGCCAATGAGCAGTTCTTC	CASSDHRANEQFF
-	TRBV9	TRBJ2-5	-	TGTGCCAGCAGCGCTGGGACTGTCCAAGAGACCCAGTACTTC	CASSAGTVQETQYF
-	TRBV5-1	TRBJ2-7	-	TGCGCCAGCAGCTTGGCAGGAAACTCCTACGAGCAGTACTTC	CASSLAGNSYEQYF
-	TRBV2	TRBJ2-1	-	TGTGCCATTGGTCGGGACTCTCTTCAGTTCTTC	CAIGRDSLQFF
TRBD1	TRBV7-2	TRBJ1-1	once	TGTGCCAGCAGCCCGACCCGGGACAGTTTTAACACTGAAGCTTTCTTT	CASSPTRDSFNTEAFF
-	TRBV30	TRBJ1-3	-	TGTGCCTGTTCAACAGAGCCCTCTGGAAACACCATATATTTT	CACSTEPSGNTIYF
TRBD2	TRBV10-3	TRBJ2-3	-	TGTGCCATCATGGGACTAGCGGGAGGTACAGATACGCAGTATTTT	CAIMGLAGGTDTQYF
-	TRBV19	TRBJ2-1	-	TGTGCCAGTAGTATTGACAGCTACAATGAGCAGTTCTTC	CASSIDSYNEQFF
-	TRBV18	TRBJ1-4	-	TGTGCCAGCTCACCGGCGGGGTTTGAAAAACTGTTTTTT	CASSPAGFEKLFF
TRBD2	TRBV6-6	TRBJ2-1	-	TGTGCCAGCGGGGGGGGGAATGAGCAGTTCTTC	CASGGGNEQFF
-	TRBV30	TRBJ2-7	once	TGTGCCTGGAGTGTTAGCCGCTGGAGGTCCTACGAGCAGTACTTC	CAWSVSRWRSYEQYF
-	TRBV7-9	TRBJ1-1	-	TGTGCCAGCAGCTTAGGAAACAGGGTGGCTTTCTTT	CASSLGNRVAFF
-	TRBV14	TRBJ1-5	-	TGTGCCAGCAGCCAAGGGACAGATCGGCCCCAGCATTTT	CASSQGTDRPQHF
TRBD2	TRBV5-4	TRBJ2-7	-	TGTGCCAGCAGCTTGGCTGTAGGTAGCGGGAGGCTGAACGAGCAGTACTTC	CASSLAVGSGRLNEQYF
TRBD2	TRBV5-1	TRBJ2-1	once	TGCGCCTGCCGGCCCGCGCGGGAGAACAATGAGCAGTTCTTC	CACRPARENNEQFF
-	TRBV27	TRBJ2-1	-	TGTGCCAGCAGTTCACAGGGCGGTGAGCAGTTCTTC	CASSSQGGEQFF
-	TRBV5-1	TRBJ1-2	-	TGCGCCAGCAGCTCGGCGGGGGTTGACTATGGCTACACCTTC	CASSSAGVDYGYTF
-	TRBV19	TRBJ1-3	-	TGTGCCAGTACCTACCGGGGGAGAGCGGGAAACACCATATATTTT	CASTYRGRAGNTIYF
-	TRBV7-7	TRBJ2-5	-	TGTGCTAGCAGCTTAGGGTCGACAGGATCCCAAGAGACCCAGTACTTC	CASSLGSTGSQETQYF
TRBD1	TRBV2	TRBJ2-2	few	TGTGCCAGCAGCTCGGGACAGGGGGCGGGCGGGGAGCTGTTTTTT	CASSSGQGAGGELFF
-	TRBV29-1	TRBJ2-5	-	TGCAGCGCGGGGAAAGGGCTACGGGAGACCCAGTACTTC	CSAGKGLRETQYF
TRBD2	TRBV6-4	TRBJ2-3	-	TGTGCCAGCAGTCAACTAGCGGGAGAGGCAGATACGCAGTATTTT	CASSQLAGEADTQYF
-	TRBV10-1	TRBJ2-7	-	TGCGCCAGCAGTGACACGGACAGTTACGAGCAGTACTTC	CASSDTDSYEQYF
TRBD1	TRBV10-3	TRBJ2-7	-	TGTGCCGTCAAAAAAAGACAGGGGGCGGACGAGCAGTACTTC	CAVKKRQGADEQYF
-	TRBV7-3	TRBJ2-1	-	TGTGCCAGCAGCTCCCGCGCTCAGGCCGATGAGCAGTTCTTC	CASSSRAQADEQFF
TRBD2	TRBV7-6	TRBJ2-2	once	TGTGCCAGCAGCTACGGGGGGGCCACCGGGGAGCTGTTTTTT	CASSYGGATGELFF
TRBD2	TRBV9	TRBJ2-5	once	TGTGCCAGCAGCGTAGGACTAGCGGAAGAGACCCAGTACTTC	CASSVGLAEETQYF
-	TRBV5-1	TRBJ1-2	-	TGCGCCAGCAGCTTGTATGCGGAGGGACTAAACTATGGCTACACCTTC	CASSLYAEGLNYGYTF
-	TRBV7-9	TRBJ1-3	once	TGTGCCAACTCAAACTCTGGAAACACCATATATTTT	CANSNSGNTIYF
TRBD1	TRBV5-6	TRBJ2-3	few	TGTGCCAGCAGCCCGCCGGGACAGGGGTTGGCAGATACGCAGTATTTT	CASSPPGQGLADTQYF
-	TRBV6-6	TRBJ2-1	-	TGTGCCACCATGGACTCGACCTACAATGAGCAGTTCTTC	CATMDSTYNEQFF
TRBD1	TRBV19	TRBJ2-7	-	TGTGCCAGTAGTAAGCCGGGACAGGGGACTCACGAGCAGTACTTC	CASSKPGQGTHEQYF
TRBD1	TRBV19	TRBJ1-1	-	TGTGCCAGTAGTATATACAGGGGGGGCACTGAAGCTTTCTTT	CASSIYRGGTEAFF
TRBD1	TRBV19	TRBJ1-6	-	TGTGCCAGTAGTTACAGGGGATCGCGGTCACCCCTCCACTTT	CASSYRGSRSPLHF
-	TRBV27	TRBJ1-5	-	TGTGCCAGCAGCCCCGCGGGAAGCAATCAGCCCCAGCATTTT	CASSPAGSNQPQHF
-	TRBV30	TRBJ2-5	-	TGTGCCTGGAGTGTACGGGGAGGGGGAGGAAGAGAGACCCAGTACTTC	CAWSVRGGGGRETQYF
-	TRBV19	TRBJ2-7	-	TGTGCCGTCGGGGAGTCGGGAGTATCCTACGAGCAGTACTTC	CAVGESGVSYEQYF
TRBD2	TRBV7-8	TRBJ2-3	-	TGTGCCAGCAGCTCTAGGACTAGCGGGAGTGGAGATACGCAGTATTTT	CASSSRTSGSGDTQYF
-	TRBV18	TRBJ1-4	-	TGTGCCAGCTCACTCCCGGATAGGGGGGAAAAACTGTTTTTT	CASSLPDRGEKLFF
TRBD1	TRBV25-1	TRBJ1-4	-	TGTGCCAGCAGTGAAACTGACAGGGGAGGTGTCCTTGAAAAACTGTTTTTT	CASSETDRGGVLEKLFF
TRBD2	TRBV11-3	TRBJ2-5	once	TGTGCCAGCAGCTTAGGGCCACCCAGCGGGGGTCAGACCCAGTACTTC	CASSLGPPSGGQTQYF